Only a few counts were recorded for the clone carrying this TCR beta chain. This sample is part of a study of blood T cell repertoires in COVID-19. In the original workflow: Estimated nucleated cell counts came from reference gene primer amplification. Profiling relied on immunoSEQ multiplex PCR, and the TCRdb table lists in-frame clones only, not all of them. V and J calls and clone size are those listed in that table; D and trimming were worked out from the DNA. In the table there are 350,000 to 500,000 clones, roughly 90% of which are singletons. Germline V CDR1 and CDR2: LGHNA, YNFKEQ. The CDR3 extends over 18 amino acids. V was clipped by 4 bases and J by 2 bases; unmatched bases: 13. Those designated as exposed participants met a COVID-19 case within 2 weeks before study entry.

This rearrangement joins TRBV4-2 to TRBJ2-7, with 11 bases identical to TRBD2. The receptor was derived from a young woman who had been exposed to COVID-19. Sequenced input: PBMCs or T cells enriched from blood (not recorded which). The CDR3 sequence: CASSPPLAGLAVPYEQYF. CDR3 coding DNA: TGTGCCAGCAGCCCCCCGCTCGCGGGACTAGCGGTCCCCTACGAGCAGTACTTC.